The 26 T cell receptor beta chains reported below all come from one sample, sequenced in a study of CD8 T cells in Susac syndrome. Random hexamers primed reverse transcription of about 0.5 to 1 ug RNA. MiXCR, applied by TCRdb to the immunoSEQ multiplex PCR reads, yields one record per CDR3 protein. The data hold around 150,000 distinct CDR3 sequences, with roughly 96% observed a single time. The specimen was CD4+ T cells from PBMCs. Receptor source: a human donor with multiple sclerosis.

V is TRBV5-4 and J is TRBJ2-7; 7 bases are a match to TRBD2. The CDR3 covers 15 residues. Germline CDR1 SGHNT, CDR2 YYREEE (reference sequence). Trimming at V came to 0 bases and at J to 2 bases, leaving 5 bases not matched to a gene. The CDR3 loop is CASSLGEGVTYEQYF. In DNA form, the CDR3 reads TGTGCCAGCAGCTTGGGGGAGGGCGTCACCTACGAGCAGTACTTC.

The chain recombines TRBV7-9 with TRBJ2-7; D call uncertain. The CDR3 length is 13 residues. V shed 1 base and J shed 3 bases, with 7 bases lying between them. Germline assignment: CDR1 SEHNR and CDR2 FQNEAQ (reference sequence). CDR3 protein: CASSLGPGYEQYF. In DNA, the CDR3 is TGTGCCAGCAGCTTAGGTCCTGGCTACGAGCAGTACTTC. The variable domain in full, with the rest retrieved from reference TRBV7-9 and TRBJ2-7, is DTGVSQNPRHKITKRGQNVTFRCDPISEHNRLYWYRQTLGQGPEFLTYFQNEAQLEKSRLLSDRFSAERPKGSFSTLEIQRTEQGDSAMYLCASSLGPGYEQYFGPGTRLTVT.

This sequence joins TRBV19 and TRBJ2-1; 9 bases fit TRBD2. Germline V gene sequence: CDR1 LNHDA, CDR2 SQIVND (reference sequence). The CDR3 is 15 amino acids. Germline trimming cut 4 bases from V and 6 bases from J; bases unmatched to any gene: 7. CDR3 residues: CASSTGLAWSNEQFF. Here the CDR3 DNA reads TGTGCCAGTAGTACCGGACTAGCGTGGAGCAATGAGCAGTTCTTC.

This chain uses TRBV5-4 with TRBJ1-2; the D is unclear. Germline V gene lookup returns CDR1 SGHNT and CDR2 YYREEE (reference sequence). The CDR3 consists of 13 residues. The V gene lost 0 bases and the J gene lost 0 bases, with 3 bases spanning the gap. The CDR3 loop reads CASSLASNYGYTF. In DNA form, the CDR3 reads TGTGCCAGCAGCTTGGCCTCTAACTATGGCTACACCTTC.

This chain joins TRBV28 and TRBJ2-7; TRBD2 agrees at 9 bases. V lost 5 bases and J lost 9; bases outside the gene matches: 20. The CDR3 spans 17 residues. Germline CDR1 MDHEN, CDR2 SYDVKM. The DNA of the CDR3 is TGTGCCAGCAGTGAAACATTAGGACTAGCGAGCCGGGGGGGGCAGTACTTC. This codes for CASSETLGLASRGGQYF.

This sequence joins TRBV3-1 and TRBJ2-7, with D possibly being TRBD1 (6 bases). The CDR3 spans 12 residues. The germline V gene has CDR1 LGHDT and CDR2 YNNKEL (reference sequence). V lost 4 bases to trimming and J lost 4 bases, with 8 bases between them. The CDR3 bases are TGTGCCAGCAGCCTCGGACAGTACGAGCAGTACTTC. This translates into CASSLGQYEQYF.

The chain recombines TRBV15 with TRBJ2-3, with TRBD2 as a possible D gene (6 bases). CDR3 length: 20 residues. CDR1 is LNHNV, CDR2 YYDKDF, per germline (reference sequence). The ends were cut back, 1 base at V and 2 bases at J, with 25 bases in the middle. This CDR3 is CATSRGETTRDSRFTDTQYF. CDR3 in DNA: TGTGCCACCAGCAGAGGAGAAACAACACGGGACTCGCGGTTCACAGATACGCAGTATTTT.

This chain connects TRBV11-1 to TRBJ2-6; a possible D gene is TRBD2 (5 bases). The CDR3 runs to 20 residues. Germline values: CDR1 SGHAT, CDR2 FQDESV (reference sequence). V was shortened by 0 bases and J by 0 bases, with 18 bases between the two germline ends. The CDR3 nucleotides are TGTGCCAGCAGCTTAGCGCGGAGGACGGAATCTTTCTCTGGGGCCAACGTCCTGACTTTC. Residues: CASSLARRTESFSGANVLTF.

The V and J genes are TRBV25-1 and TRBJ2-7; 7 positions agree with TRBD2. From germline, CDR1 is MGHDK and CDR2 SYGVNS. V was clipped by 6 bases and J by 3 bases; unmatched bases: 5. CDR3 length: 13 residues. CDR3: CASRPSGFYEQYF. The CDR3 DNA follows: TGTGCCAGCAGGCCTAGCGGCTTCTACGAGCAGTACTTC.

This chain links TRBV15 with TRBJ1-1, with 9 bases matching TRBD1. This CDR3 spans 14 amino acids. J lost 7 bases, V lost 5 bases, and 8 bases had no gene match. Germline V gives CDR1 LNHNV, CDR2 YYDKDF (reference sequence). DNA for the CDR3: TGTGCCACCAGCTTACGAACAGGGGGCGGTGAAGCTTTCTTT. Translation: CATSLRTGGGEAFF.

This chain links TRBV9 with TRBJ1-2; D ambiguous. V lost 0 bases and J 5 bases, leaving 8 bases between the germline ends. This CDR3 has 13 amino acids. The V gene's germline CDR1 is SGDLS and CDR2 YYNGEE. The CDR3 DNA sequence: TGTGCCAGCAGCGTAGGTAATGGATATGGCTACACCTTC. Translated: CASSVGNGYGYTF.

The chain has TRBV9 and TRBJ1-6; 11 bases line up with TRBD1. Germline V gene lookup returns CDR1 SGDLS and CDR2 YYNGEE. V was pared by 0 bases and J by 7 bases, with 3 bases of the junction left unmatched. There are 16 residues in the CDR3. This CDR3 reads CASSVEGTGGNSPLHF. The CDR3 nucleotides are TGTGCCAGCAGCGTAGAAGGGACAGGGGGAAATTCACCCCTCCACTTT.

In its sample, this clonotype was seen once. V and J are TRBV7-9 and TRBJ1-4; 7 positions agree with TRBD1. V was pared by 6 bases and J by 5 bases, with 6 bases of the junction left unmatched. Germline CDR1 is SEHNR and CDR2 is FQNEAQ (reference sequence). This CDR3 is built from 14 residues. The CDR3 nucleotides are TGTGCCAGCAGGTCGGACAGGAGGAATGAAAAACTGTTTTTT. As protein: CASRSDRRNEKLFF.

This clonotype was detected once. The chain employs TRBV29-1 and TRBJ2-1, with D perhaps TRBD1 (6 bases). This CDR3 has 16 amino acids. Per germline, CDR1 SQVTM and CDR2 ANQGSEA. Trimming left V 3 bases short and J 0 bases short, with 15 bases between. The CDR3 DNA reads TGCAGCGTTGATGGGAACAGGGAACGCTCCTACAATGAGCAGTTCTTC. Its translation: CSVDGNRERSYNEQFF.

This clonotype was counted a single time. This chain links TRBV7-9 with TRBJ1-1; D possibly corresponds to TRBD1 (6 bases). From germline, CDR1 is SEHNR and CDR2 FQNEAQ (reference sequence). The CDR3 sequence is 14 residues long. Trimming cost V 4 bases and J 5 bases, with 14 bases left between them. The CDR3, as DNA: TGTGCCAGCAGCTCAAACCGGGACATAACTGAAGCTTTCTTT. This translates into CASSSNRDITEAFF. Using reference TRBV7-9 and TRBJ1-1 for the parts outside the CDR3, the full variable domain is DTGVSQNPRHKITKRGQNVTFRCDPISEHNRLYWYRQTLGQGPEFLTYFQNEAQLEKSRLLSDRFSAERPKGSFSTLEIQRTEQGDSAMYLCASSSNRDITEAFFGQGTRLTVV.

This rearrangement joins TRBV7-9 to TRBJ1-5, with 7 bases aligning to TRBD1. Germline lookup yields CDR1 SEHNR and CDR2 FQNEAQ (reference sequence). This CDR3 comprises 14 residues. V shed 5 bases and J 3 bases; nucleotides not matched to a gene: 4. The CDR3 spells CASSTGQPNQPQHF. As DNA, the CDR3 is TGTGCCAGCAGCACGGGACAGCCCAATCAGCCCCAGCATTTT.

This clonotype was observed a single time. J is TRBJ2-1 and V is TRBV9; 9 bases line up with TRBD1. V shed 4 bases, J shed 5 bases, and the junction held 10 bases outside the gene matches. The germline V gene encodes CDR1 SGDLS and CDR2 YYNGEE. The CDR3 is 16 amino acids. The CDR3 is CASSPLVQGANNEQFF. As DNA, the CDR3 is TGTGCCAGCAGCCCCTTGGTACAGGGGGCTAACAATGAGCAGTTCTTC.

The chain couples TRBV20-1 to TRBJ2-1, with 7 positions matching TRBD2. CDR3 length: 16 residues. Germline V gene lookup returns CDR1 DFQATT and CDR2 SNEGSKA (reference sequence). The ends lost 8 bases at V and 0 bases at J; junction bases unmatched: 13. This chain's CDR3 is CSSNPSGKSSYNEQFF. CDR3 coding DNA: TGCAGTTCTAACCCGAGCGGGAAGAGCTCCTACAATGAGCAGTTCTTC.

The chain employs TRBV20-1 and TRBJ1-2; tentatively, D is TRBD1 (5 bases). CDR1 is DFQATT and CDR2 is SNEGSKA in the germline V gene (reference sequence). V shed 5 bases and J shed 6 bases, with 22 bases lying between them. This CDR3 is 15 amino acids long. DNA of the CDR3: TGCAGTGCTTTTTCAGCCGGGGCTGGGTTGGATGGCTACACCTTC. Translated: CSAFSAGAGLDGYTF.

The CDR3: CASSSPRSGASEQFF. The CDR3 nucleotides are TGTGCCAGCAGCTCGCCTAGGAGCGGGGCCAGTGAGCAGTTCTTC. The genes are TRBV7-8 and TRBJ2-1, with TRBD2 matching over 7 bases. The junction had 12 bases not matched to a gene; V was cut back by 4 bases and J by 9 bases. Germline V gene data show CDR1 as SGHVS and CDR2 as FQNEAQ. The CDR3 is 15 amino acids.

The CDR3 loop reads CATSDGVHTDTQYF. CDR3 nucleotides: TGTGCCACCAGTGATGGGGTCCACACAGATACGCAGTATTTT. The chain joins TRBV24-1 to TRBJ2-3, with D unclear. CDR1 is KGHDR, CDR2 SFDVKD, per germline. The V end was cut by 3 bases, the J end by 2 bases, with 8 bases between. The CDR3 has 14 amino acids.

J is TRBJ2-3 and V is TRBV7-9; D call uncertain. Germline V CDR1 and CDR2: SEHNR, FQNEAQ (reference sequence). CDR3 length: 16 residues. V gave up 5 bases and J gave up 2 bases, with 17 bases separating them. CDR3 coding DNA: TGTGCCAGCAGCACCCAGACGTCCGGGTCCACAGATACGCAGTATTTT. This gives the protein CASSTQTSGSTDTQYF.

V usage is TRBV20-1 and J usage is TRBJ2-5, with 8 bases that match TRBD2. Looked up from germline, CDR1 is DFQATT and CDR2 is SNEGSKA (reference sequence). With V trimmed by 5 bases and J by 3 bases, 11 bases remained unmatched. CDR3 length: 15 residues. The CDR3 spells CSAPNPGTREETQYF. In DNA, the CDR3 is TGCAGTGCTCCCAACCCCGGGACTAGAGAAGAGACCCAGTACTTC.

The genes are TRBV9 and TRBJ2-3, with 8 nucleotides matching TRBD1. This CDR3 comprises 16 residues. Germline lookup yields CDR1 SGDLS and CDR2 YYNGEE. V was clipped by 3 bases and J by 6 bases; unmatched bases: 12. In DNA form, the CDR3 reads TGTGCCAGCAGCGAACTAAGGGCAGGGGGCCTGGATACGCAGTATTTT. The encoded protein is CASSELRAGGLDTQYF.

V is TRBV9 and J is TRBJ2-5; 7 bases line up with TRBD2. In germline, CDR1 is SGDLS, CDR2 YYNGEE. V shed 4 bases and J 4 bases; nucleotides not matched to a gene: 16. There are 17 residues in the CDR3. The CDR3 nucleotides are TGTGCCAGCAGCCCCCAGGGTGGCGGGGGATTTGTAGAGACCCAGTACTTC. Protein product: CASSPQGGGGFVETQYF.

The rearrangement uses TRBV9 and TRBJ1-2; 7 bases are a match to TRBD1. CDR1 and CDR2 (germline): SGDLS, YYNGEE. This CDR3 spans 15 amino acids. The ends lost 2 bases at V and 3 bases at J; junction bases unmatched: 7. DNA for the CDR3: TGTGCCAGCAGCGTGGACAGGTTAAGCTACTATGGCTACACCTTC. It translates to CASSVDRLSYYGYTF.